These 8 T cell receptor beta chains were all obtained from the same sample, sequenced in a study of cytomegalovirus exposure and HLA in healthy donors. In the PCR, 60 Vbeta and 13 Jbeta primers were used. The repertoire was sequenced with immunoSEQ multiplex PCR; TCRdb's copy has only in-frame clones and lacks some. There are under 90,000 clones in the sample; 70% to 90% occur only once, and around 2.3% lies in the top ten. The source material was PBMCs. Receptors originate from a man younger than 30 in good health and CMV-seronegative.

The table lists this clone with a few counts. The rearrangement links TRBV9 to TRBJ2-3, with 9 bases lining up with TRBD1. V was clipped by 7 bases and J by 9 bases; unmatched bases: 18. This CDR3 region has 16 residues. The V gene's germline CDR1 is SGDLS and CDR2 YYNGEE. This chain's CDR3 is CASAPRGQGGAETQYF. In nucleotides, the CDR3 is TGTGCCAGCGCCCCCCGGGGACAGGGTGGGGCGGAAACGCAGTATTTT.

The chain couples TRBV6-1 to TRBJ2-7; the D gene is possibly TRBD2 (6 bases). The length of the CDR3 is 14 residues. In germline, CDR1 is MNHNS, CDR2 SASEGT. V was shortened by 5 bases and J by 6 bases, with 17 bases between the two germline ends. The CDR3 loop reads CASSSPGRGLEQYF. The CDR3 nucleotides are TGTGCCAGCAGTTCCCCGGGGCGGGGCCTCGAGCAGTACTTC.

V gene TRBV7-9 combines with J gene TRBJ2-7; TRBD1 matches 8 bases. In germline, CDR1 is SEHNR, CDR2 FQNEAQ (reference sequence). This CDR3 spans 13 amino acids. J gave up 5 bases and V 5 bases, and 5 bases lay outside the gene matches. Here the CDR3 DNA reads TGTGCCAGCAGCAAGTCGACAGGGGACGAGCAGTACTTC. Its translation is CASSKSTGDEQYF.

CDR3 nucleotides: TGTGCCAGCAGTTCTAGCGGAATTTGGGGAGAGCAGTTCTTC. Encoded protein: CASSSSGIWGEQFF. The V gene is TRBV27, the J gene TRBJ2-1; 7 bases match TRBD2. The junction had 10 bases not matched to a gene; V was cut back by 4 bases and J by 10 bases. The CDR3 sequence is 14 residues long. Germline V gene sequence: CDR1 MNHEY, CDR2 SMNVEV (reference sequence).

This clone was seen only once. The chain has TRBV5-1 and TRBJ1-1, with 9 bases fitting TRBD1. Germline V gene sequence: CDR1 SGHRS, CDR2 YFSETQ. Germline trimming cut 2 bases from V and 6 bases from J; bases unmatched to any gene: 5. This CDR3 spans 14 amino acids. The CDR3: CASSFRDRAPEAFF. In DNA form, the CDR3 reads TGCGCCAGCAGCTTCCGGGACAGGGCTCCTGAAGCTTTCTTT. Using reference TRBV5-1 and TRBJ1-1 for the parts outside the CDR3, the full variable domain is KAGVTQTPRYLIKTRGQQVTLSCSPISGHRSVSWYQQTPGQGLQFLFEYFSETQRNKGNFPGRFSGRQFSNSRSEMNVSTLELGDSALYLCASSFRDRAPEAFFGQGTRLTVV.

This clone was observed a few times. The chain is built from TRBV2 and TRBJ2-7; TRBD2 matches 11 bases. This CDR3 contains 13 residues. Per germline, CDR1 SNHLY and CDR2 FYNNEI. V shed 9 bases, J shed 5 bases, and the junction held 6 bases outside the gene matches. The CDR3 sequence: CARNRLAGNEQYF. The DNA of the CDR3 is TGTGCCAGAAACCGACTAGCGGGAAACGAGCAGTACTTC. The entire variable domain, with the rest obtained from reference TRBV2 and TRBJ2-7, is as follows: EPEVTQTPSHQVTQMGQEVILRCVPISNHLYFYWYRQILGQKVEFLVSFYNNEISEKSEIFDDQFSVERPDGSNFTLKIRSTKLEDSAMYFCARNRLAGNEQYFGPGTRLTVT.

Comment on this clone: At one boundary the junction diverges from the germline segment, which might be a read error. The rearrangement joins TRBV5-6 to TRBJ2-7, with 10 bases lining up with TRBD2. This CDR3 is 15 amino acids long. CDR1 and CDR2 from the germline V gene are SGHDT and YYEEEE. CDR3 in DNA: TGTGTCAGCAGCTTGGGACTAGCGCCATCCTACGAGCAGTACTTC. It specifies CVSSLGLAPSYEQYF.

J is TRBJ2-5 and V is TRBV5-4; 12 bases are a match to TRBD2. The CDR3 has 15 residues. The germline V gene encodes CDR1 SGHNT and CDR2 YYREEE (reference sequence). J lost 5 bases, V lost 5 bases, and 7 bases had no gene match. The DNA of the CDR3 is TGTGCCAGCAGTTCGACTAGCGGGAGAGGTGAGACCCAGTACTTC. Protein product: CASSSTSGRGETQYF.